A single sample gave rise to the 8 T cell receptor beta chains below, sequenced in a study of blood T cells in healthy people across ages. Together with a sample-barcoded 5' primer, a J-beta primer mix was included in a second PCR lasting about 7 to 11 cycles. Using its own MiXCR run on the 5' RACE reads, TCRdb lists one record per CDR3 protein. Here the sample spans about 730,000 distinct CDR3 sequences, 35% to 45% being singletons. The sequenced sample consisted of blood. All receptors derive from a woman in her sixties or seventies in good health.

In the case of this clonotype: A much larger clone differs by one base, so this may be a read error. The CDR3 DNA reads TGTGCCAGCTCACAAGCCGACAGTCCCTATGGCTACACCTTC. Encoded protein: CASSQADSPYGYTF. The chain joins TRBV18 to TRBJ1-2; D might be TRBD1 (5 bases). Germline lookup yields CDR1 KGHSH and CDR2 LQKENI. V was clipped by 4 bases and J by 4 bases, with 13 bases between them. CDR3 length: 14 amino acids.

CDR3 DNA: TGTGCCAGCAGTGAAATCGAGGGGAATGAGCAGTTCTTC. It codes for CASSEIEGNEQFF. The gene calls are TRBV6-1 and TRBJ2-1; D may correspond to TRBD1 or TRBD2 (5 bases each). The germline gives CDR1 MNHNS, CDR2 SASEGT. Deletions cut 2 bases from V and 7 bases from J, with 9 bases between. This CDR3 is 13 amino acids long.

The chain links TRBV27 to TRBJ1-4, with D maybe TRBD1 (6 bases). CDR1 and CDR2 from the germline V gene are MNHEY and SMNVEV (reference sequence). There are 14 residues in the CDR3. Trimming removed 7 bases at V and 8 bases at J, with 17 bases between. The CDR3 spells CASNERARGEKLFF. In DNA form, the CDR3 reads TGTGCCAGCAACGAAAGGGCCAGGGGCGAAAAACTGTTTTTT.

The gene calls are TRBV7-2 and TRBJ1-2, with D possibly being TRBD1 (6 bases). This CDR3 region has 14 residues. Between the trimmed V and J ends, which lost 3 bases and 4 bases, there was a span of 12 bases. Germline CDR1 reads SGHTA; CDR2 reads FQGNSA. The CDR3 nucleotides are TGTGCCAGCAGCTTCTACAGGGTTGGCTATGGCTACACCTTC. This encodes CASSFYRVGYGYTF.

This clonotype was observed a handful of times. The chain joins TRBV20-1 to TRBJ1-5; TRBD1 matches at 10 bases. With 7 bases clipped from V and 4 bases from J, the junction kept 4 bases outside the gene matches. Germline values: CDR1 DFQATT, CDR2 SNEGSKA (reference sequence). The CDR3 has 13 amino acids. The CDR3 reads CSVGQGVNQPQHF. The CDR3, as DNA: TGCAGTGTTGGACAGGGGGTAAATCAGCCCCAGCATTTT.

This sequence joins TRBV18 and TRBJ2-1; D possibly corresponds to TRBD2 (6 bases). In germline, CDR1 is KGHSH, CDR2 LQKENI. The V end was cut by 8 bases, the J end by 0 bases, with 14 bases between. The CDR3 is made up of 15 amino acids. CDR3 in amino acids: CASPPGATSYNEQFF. The DNA of the CDR3 is TGTGCCAGCCCCCCGGGAGCGACCTCCTACAATGAGCAGTTCTTC.

The gene calls are TRBV7-3 and TRBJ2-3; 9 bases are a match to TRBD2. The CDR3 consists of 17 residues. Germline V gene data show CDR1 as SGHTA and CDR2 as FQGTGA. Trimming cost V 5 bases and J 0 bases; bases outside gene matches: 9. Here the CDR3 reads CASSPLREGRSTDTQYF. CDR3 in DNA: TGTGCCAGCAGCCCACTGCGGGAGGGCCGTAGCACAGATACGCAGTATTTT.

With respect to this clonotype: No DNA is shown, since the ends of the CDR3 on it are uncertain; the CDR3 is the one TCRdb lists. V is TRBV6-6 and J is TRBJ2-4. Germline assignment: CDR1 MNHNY and CDR2 SVGAGI (reference sequence). The length of the CDR3 is 12 amino acids, counting both ends. CDR3 in amino acids: CASSSSTDEQYF.